These 2 T cell receptor beta chains were sequenced from one sample in a study of regulatory T cells in long-lasting Graves disease. With iRepertoire HTBI primers and Arm-PCR of CDR3 regions, TCR beta libraries were built. TCRdb redid the calling of the multiplex PCR reads with MiXCR, one entry per CDR3 protein. The data contain 350,000 to 500,000 distinct CDR3 sequences, 21% of them singletons. The sample's time point: persistent/refractory GD, antithyroid drugs over 5 years with positive TRAb. The authors made the TCR library using RNA they extracted from PBMCs. Sample: peripheral blood mononuclear cells (PBMCs), taken when the disease was refractory, from a patient treated with antithyroid drugs. The receptors come from a female donor with Graves disease.

This clonotype showed up many times. This chain joins TRBV12-3 or TRBV12-4 and TRBJ2-2; 7 nucleotides match TRBD1. The CDR3 contains 16 residues. J gave up 0 bases and V 6 bases, and 7 bases lay outside the gene matches. DNA of the CDR3: TGTGCCAGCAGCAATCCCGGGACAGCGAACACCGGGGAGCTGTTTTTT. It specifies CASSNPGTANTGELFF.

This clonotype was seen at least ten times. This rearrangement joins TRBV12-3 or TRBV12-4 to TRBJ2-7; TRBD1 matches at 7 bases. This CDR3 comprises 12 residues. The J segment lost 5 bases and the V segment lost 6 bases, leaving 4 bases of the junction unmatched. CDR3 residues: CASRLTGNEQYF. Written as DNA, the CDR3 is TGTGCCAGCAGACTGACAGGGAACGAGCAGTACTTC.